These T cell receptor beta chains were read from a single sample in a study of blood T cells in healthy people across ages. TCRdb fed the 5' RACE reads into MiXCR, producing one record per CDR3 protein. The sample holds about 1.7 million distinct CDR3 sequences, over 25% seen once. Specimen: blood. The receptors originated from a woman between 25 and 40 years old in good health. Both conserved end residues are part of each CDR3. D genes are given only for firm matches. Clone size, where shown, is once, few, many, or a class for clones that have expanded.

v_call,j_call,d_call,clone_size,cdr3_aa,cdr3_nt
TRBV29-1,TRBJ2-5,TRBD1,-,CSGVPGTGEGPQYF,TGCAGCGGAGTTCCCGGGACAGGGGAAGGTCCCCAGTACTTC
TRBV7-2,TRBJ2-3,-,few,CASSLGILGTDTQYF,TGTGCCAGCAGCTTAGGGATTTTGGGCACAGATACGCAGTATTTT
TRBV4-3,TRBJ2-7,-,many,CASAQDRNYEQYF,TGCGCCAGCGCCCAGGACCGAAACTACGAGCAGTACTTC
TRBV4-3,TRBJ2-5,TRBD2,-,CASSPGLAGAALQETQYF,TGCGCCAGCAGCCCCGGACTAGCGGGCGCTGCCCTCCAAGAGACCCAGTACTTC
TRBV2,TRBJ2-7,-,few,CASSEGAGGYEQYF,TGTGCCAGCAGTGAAGGGGCAGGGGGGTACGAGCAGTACTTC
TRBV7-9,TRBJ1-2,TRBD1,few,CASSYPNPGRGHSNYGYTF,TGTGCCAGCAGTTATCCTAATCCTGGAAGGGGGCACTCAAACTATGGCTACACCTTC
TRBV4-2,TRBJ1-6,TRBD1,few,CDSRQGLSPLHF,TGTGACAGCAGACAGGGTTTGTCACCCCTCCACTTT
TRBV20-1,TRBJ2-7,-,few,CSAKLAVYEQYF,TGCAGTGCTAAATTAGCGGTCTACGAGCAGTACTTC
TRBV4-1,TRBJ2-5,TRBD2,-,CASSQARGGQETQYF,TGCGCCAGCAGCCAAGCTCGGGGGGGGCAAGAGACCCAGTACTTC
TRBV12-3/TRBV12-4,TRBJ1-2,-,-,CASSLVGRNYGYTF,TGTGCCAGCAGTTTAGTCGGCAGGAACTATGGCTACACCTTC
TRBV15,TRBJ2-1,-,-,CATSRDRVYNEQFF,TGTGCCACCAGCAGAGACAGGGTCTACAATGAGCAGTTCTTC
TRBV7-9,TRBJ2-1,-,-,CASSTTGSNEQFF,TGTGCCAGCAGCACCACAGGGAGCAATGAGCAGTTCTTC
TRBV29-1,TRBJ2-1,-,few,CSVLRGYNEQFF,TGCAGCGTGCTGAGGGGGTACAATGAGCAGTTCTTC
TRBV4-3,TRBJ1-2,-,-,CASSQSLTNYGYTF,TGCGCCAGCAGCCAAAGTCTAACTAACTATGGCTACACCTTC
TRBV3-1,TRBJ2-5,TRBD2,few,CASSQPGGKTQYF,TGTGCCAGCAGCCAGCCCGGGGGGAAGACCCAGTACTTC